This T cell receptor (beta chain) came from a study of CD8+CD57+ T cells in acquired aplastic anemia. Study conclusions and caveats: Shared by patients and controls, just under 30 CD8+ CDR3s were abundant in patients.

Profiling that covered TCR beta VDJ and CDR3 relied on genomic DNA as its template. TCRdb used MiXCR to reprocess the reads, holding one entry per CDR3 protein. This table has about 200,000 distinct CDR3 sequences, 55% to 65% appearing once. Germline values: CDR1 LNHDA, CDR2 SQIVND (reference sequence). Deletions cut 11 bases from V and 11 bases from J, with 18 bases between. The length of the CDR3 is 11 residues. On this clonotype itself: Its antigen is unidentified.

Individuals selected for sequencing had exhibited CD8+CD57+ cell expansion on flow cytometry. The TCR originated in a human donor with aplastic anemia. The specimen sequenced was sorted CD4+, CD8+, or CD8+CD57+ T cells (not recorded which) from PBMCs. The chain has TRBV19 and TRBJ1-1, with D possibly being TRBD1 (5 bases). CDR3 loop: CAVVWQGLAFF. Written as DNA, the CDR3 is TGTGCCGTGGTATGGCAGGGATTGGCTTTCTTT.